These 19 T cell receptor beta chains originate from one sample sequenced in a study of T cell responses to AZD1222 COVID-19 vaccine. TCRdb's table, derived via immunoSEQ multiplex PCR, lists solely in-frame clones and lacks some. Of approximately 110,000 clones listed, around 85% are singletons. Sequenced material: peripheral blood, taken on day 0 of AZD1222 vaccination. The receptors come from an adult in good health.

The genes are TRBV27 and TRBJ1-1; 8 bases line up with TRBD1. J lost 4 bases, V lost 0 bases, and 1 base had no gene match. CDR1 is MNHEY and CDR2 is SMNVEV in the germline V gene (reference sequence). CDR3 size: 14 residues. The CDR3 DNA follows: TGTGCCAGCAGTTTATCCGACAGGGGCACTGAAGCTTTCTTT. Its translation is CASSLSDRGTEAFF.

The V call is TRBV27, the J call TRBJ1-4; D gene unclear. Germline lookup yields CDR1 MNHEY and CDR2 SMNVEV (reference sequence). This CDR3 comprises 14 residues. V lost 5 bases and J lost 8, with 15 bases in between. Here the CDR3 reads CASSPLGPREKLFF. CDR3 DNA sequence: TGTGCCAGCAGTCCCCTCGGCCCCAGGGAAAAACTGTTTTTT.

V and J are TRBV27 and TRBJ2-6; TRBD1 or TRBD2 may be the D gene (7 bases each). Germline V gene lookup returns CDR1 MNHEY and CDR2 SMNVEV (reference sequence). The CDR3 has 17 residues. V gave up 4 bases and J gave up 5 bases, with 18 bases separating them. The CDR3 bases are TGTGCCAGCAGTTCCCCAGGGAGGGGGCAGTGGGCCAACGTCCTGACTTTC. Amino acid sequence: CASSSPGRGQWANVLTF.

This sequence joins TRBV6-2 or TRBV6-3 and TRBJ1-5; tentative D call: TRBD1 (5 bases). Germline values: CDR1 MNHEY, CDR2 SVGEGT. The germline V and J ends were trimmed by 6 bases and 4 bases, with 22 bases remaining between them. There are 17 residues in the CDR3. The CDR3 here is CASSFTGRQPLNQPQHF. The CDR3 nucleotides read TGTGCCAGCAGCTTTACGGGCCGACAGCCTCTTAATCAGCCCCAGCATTTT.

This chain joins TRBV6-5 and TRBJ1-2; no clear D. Germline CDR1 MNHEY, CDR2 SVGAGI. V was shortened by 0 bases and J by 4 bases, with 12 bases between the two germline ends. The CDR3 extends over 15 amino acids. CDR3 nucleotide sequence: TGTGCCAGCAGTTACTCGGGTCGAGGAGGCTATGGCTACACCTTC. This sequence encodes CASSYSGRGGYGYTF.

The rearrangement uses TRBV27 and TRBJ2-3, with a possible D match to TRBD2 (5 bases). The V gene's germline CDR1 is MNHEY and CDR2 SMNVEV (reference sequence). This CDR3 has 13 residues. Trimming took 3 bases from V and 7 from J, leaving 11 bases between them. CDR3 DNA sequence: TGTGCCAGCAGTTTCGAGGGTAAGAATACGCAGTATTTT. Translating gives CASSFEGKNTQYF.

The rearrangement joins TRBV12-3 or TRBV12-4 to TRBJ1-2; TRBD1 might be the D (5 bases). The CDR3 contains 13 residues. The V end was cut by 10 bases, the J end by 8 bases, with 20 bases between. The CDR3 coding sequence is TGTGCCACCACGACACCAGGGAGTTGGGGCTACACCTTC. Translated: CATTTPGSWGYTF.

This chain uses TRBV6-1 with TRBJ1-5, with 7 bases identical to TRBD1. The junction had 9 bases not matched to a gene; V was cut back by 4 bases and J by 0 bases. The CDR3 spans 17 residues. CDR1 MNHNS and CDR2 SASEGT come from the germline V gene. DNA of the CDR3: TGTGCCAGCAGTGCCGCCCGGGACAGCTATAGCAATCAGCCCCAGCATTTT. Translated, it gives CASSAARDSYSNQPQHF.

This clone appeared a few times. V and J are TRBV14 and TRBJ2-7; TRBD2 aligns across 9 bases. With V trimmed by 2 bases and J by 3 bases, 11 bases remained unmatched. Germline CDR1 is SGHDN and CDR2 is FVKESK. CDR3 length equals 17 residues. The CDR3 DNA is TGTGCCAGCAGCCAAAAAATGGGTCTAGCGGGGTACTACGAGCAGTACTTC. Translation: CASSQKMGLAGYYEQYF.

The chain combines TRBV5-4 with TRBJ2-5; tentatively, D is TRBD1 (6 bases). Per germline, CDR1 SGHNT and CDR2 YYREEE (reference sequence). This CDR3 region has 15 residues. V lost 0 bases and J 6 bases, leaving 15 bases between the germline ends. As DNA, the CDR3 is TGTGCCAGCAGCTTGGCGGCAGGGGATGGAAAGACCCAGTACTTC. Its protein is CASSLAAGDGKTQYF. Variable domain in full (rest from reference TRBV5-4 and TRBJ2-5): ETGVTQSPTHLIKTRGQQVTLRCSSQSGHNTVSWYQQALGQGPQFIFQYYREEENGRGNFPPRFSGLQFPNYSSELNVNALELDDSALYLCASSLAAGDGKTQYFGPGTRLLVL.

J is TRBJ1-1 and V is TRBV6-2 or TRBV6-3; D gene uncertain. CDR3 length: 14 amino acids. Trimming stripped 4 bases from V and 2 bases from J, with 11 bases between. Germline loops: CDR1 MNHEY, CDR2 SVGEGT. The CDR3 spells CASSSPRENTEAFF. CDR3 bases: TGTGCCAGCAGTTCCCCCAGAGAAAACACTGAAGCTTTCTTT.

This clone was observed a single time. This chain links TRBV3-1 (or the pseudogene TRBV3-2) with TRBJ1-2; D call uncertain. The CDR3 extends over 13 amino acids. Germline values: CDR1 LGHDT, CDR2 YNNKEL (reference sequence). Trimming stripped 1 base from V and 8 bases from J, with 11 bases between. The CDR3 loop is CASSQAPQRGYTF. CDR3 coding DNA: TGTGCCAGCAGCCAAGCCCCACAGCGGGGCTACACCTTC.

The chain combines TRBV10-2 with TRBJ1-2, with D perhaps matching TRBD1 (6 bases). This CDR3 region has 13 residues. Trimming left V 6 bases short and J 3 bases short, with 11 bases between. CDR1 and CDR2 (germline): WSHSY, SAAADI. The CDR3 bases are TGCGCCAGCAGCGCGACAGGATACTATGGCTACACCTTC. Protein product: CASSATGYYGYTF.

CDR3 sequence reads: CASGSGTGTDQEQYF. The CDR3 nucleotides read TGTGCTAGTGGTTCCGGGACAGGTACCGATCAGGAGCAGTACTTC. The genes are TRBV12-5 and TRBJ2-7, with 8 bases fitting TRBD1. Trimming cost V 4 bases and J 7 bases; bases outside gene matches: 12. Germline loops: CDR1 LGHNT, CDR2 FRNRAP. This CDR3 contains 15 residues.

This clone was recorded once. In DNA, the CDR3 is TGTGCCAGCAGCCAGGGACCCATTAATGGCTACACCTTC. Translated: CASSQGPINGYTF. The V gene is TRBV3-1 (or the pseudogene TRBV3-2), the J gene TRBJ1-2, with D possibly TRBD1 on 5 matching bases. The CDR3 runs to 13 residues. Trimming stripped 3 bases from V and 6 bases from J, with 11 bases between. Germline V gene sequence: CDR1 LGHDT, CDR2 YNNKEL (reference sequence).

The gene calls are TRBV27 and TRBJ2-5; 8 bases are shared with TRBD1. V trimming: 3 bases; J trimming: 1 base; junction bases outside the gene matches: 4. CDR1 is MNHEY and CDR2 is SMNVEV in the germline V gene (reference sequence). The CDR3 spans 15 residues. The CDR3 nucleotides are TGTGCCAGCAGTTTGGGGACAGGAATCCAAGAGACCCAGTACTTC. This sequence encodes CASSLGTGIQETQYF.

The V and J genes are TRBV12-3 or TRBV12-4 and TRBJ2-7, with a tentative D call TRBD1 (5 bases). This CDR3 spans 13 amino acids. V lost 1 base to trimming and J lost 2 bases, with 6 bases between them. DNA for the CDR3: TGTGCCAGCAGTTTAGACAGGCCCTACGAGCAGTACTTC. This sequence encodes CASSLDRPYEQYF.

The chain combines TRBV3-1 (or the pseudogene TRBV3-2) with TRBJ1-5, with D perhaps matching TRBD1 (5 bases). Germline CDR1 LGHDT, CDR2 YNNKEL (reference sequence). There are 14 residues in the CDR3. The ends were cut back, 5 bases at V and 1 base at J, with 9 bases in the middle. CDR3 region: CASSFRGSNQPQHF. Here the CDR3 DNA reads TGTGCCAGCAGCTTCCGGGGGAGCAATCAGCCCCAGCATTTT.

The chain carries TRBV10-1 and TRBJ2-3; no firm D call. Trimming shortened V by 6 bases and J by 3 bases, and 10 bases separated the two germline ends. CDR1 is WNHNN, CDR2 SYGVQD, per germline (reference sequence). The CDR3 covers 13 residues. The CDR3 DNA follows: TGCGCCAGCAGACGGACCGTGACAGATACGCAGTATTTT. Translated: CASRRTVTDTQYF.